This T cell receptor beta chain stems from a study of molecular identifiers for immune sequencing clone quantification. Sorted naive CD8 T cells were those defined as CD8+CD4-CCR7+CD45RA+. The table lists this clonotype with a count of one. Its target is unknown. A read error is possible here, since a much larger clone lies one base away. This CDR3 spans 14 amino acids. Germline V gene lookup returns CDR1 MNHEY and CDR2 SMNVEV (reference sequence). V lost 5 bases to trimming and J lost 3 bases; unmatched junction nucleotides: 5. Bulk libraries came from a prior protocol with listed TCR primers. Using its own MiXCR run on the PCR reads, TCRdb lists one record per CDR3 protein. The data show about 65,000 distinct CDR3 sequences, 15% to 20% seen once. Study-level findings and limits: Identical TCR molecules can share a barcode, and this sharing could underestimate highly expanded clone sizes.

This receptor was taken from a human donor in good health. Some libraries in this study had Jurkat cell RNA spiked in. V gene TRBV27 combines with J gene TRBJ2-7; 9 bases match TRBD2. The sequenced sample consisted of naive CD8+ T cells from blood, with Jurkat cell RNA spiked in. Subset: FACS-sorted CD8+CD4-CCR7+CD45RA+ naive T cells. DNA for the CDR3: TGTGCCAGCAGTGGACCAGCGGGGGGCTACGAGCAGTACTTC. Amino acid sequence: CASSGPAGGYEQYF.